The 29 T cell receptor beta chains in this list originate from one sample, sequenced in a study of technical replicates of blood from a few donors. Sequencing was performed with immunoSEQ multiplex PCR; in TCRdb, only in-frame clones are kept and a portion is missing. The sample shows some 87,000 clones, 85% to 95% of them seen only once. The sequencing input was T cells isolated from PBMCs. The receptors derive from a human donor in good health.

The chain couples TRBV29-1 to TRBJ1-2; the D is unclear. The germline V and J ends were trimmed by 7 bases and 8 bases, with 17 bases remaining between them. The CDR3 is 12 amino acids. CDR1 is SQVTM, CDR2 ANQGSEA, per germline. Here the CDR3 reads CSEQEAAKGYTF. DNA of the CDR3: TGCAGCGAACAAGAGGCAGCGAAGGGCTACACCTTC.

The CDR3 reads CASIGGVVSYNEQFF. CDR3 sequence (DNA): TGTGCCAGCATAGGGGGCGTTGTCTCCTACAATGAGCAGTTCTTC. V and J are TRBV6-1 and TRBJ2-1, with 7 positions matching TRBD1. The CDR3 runs 15 residues. Trimming took 7 bases from V and 0 from J; bases not matched to a gene: 6. Germline CDR1 MNHNS, CDR2 SASEGT.

The chain couples TRBV6-7 to TRBJ2-4, with D uncertain. TRBV6-7 is an ORF for which the function is uncertain. This CDR3 spans 15 amino acids. The V end was cut by 2 bases, the J end by 0 bases, with 8 bases between. The CDR3 reads CASSYGGLAKNIQYF. The CDR3 DNA is TGTGCCAGCAGTTACGGCGGCCTAGCCAAAAACATTCAGTACTTC.

This sequence joins TRBV7-2 and TRBJ2-3; 9 bases agree with TRBD1. V dropped 3 bases and J dropped 3; count of bases not matched to a gene: 1. CDR1 SGHTA and CDR2 FQGNSA come from the germline V gene. CDR3 length: 14 amino acids. The DNA for the CDR3 is TGTGCCAGCAGCTTGACAGGGGGGACAGATACGCAGTATTTT. This gives the protein CASSLTGGTDTQYF.

This chain links TRBV13 with TRBJ2-7; 13 bases are shared with TRBD2. The CDR3 has 18 amino acids. The ends lost 4 bases at V and 6 bases at J; junction bases unmatched: 15. Germline V gives CDR1 PRHDT, CDR2 FYEKMQ (reference sequence). CDR3 nucleotides: TGTGCCAGCAGCTCCCCTTGGACTAGCGGGAGATGGAGTAGCGAGCAGTACTTC. Its translation: CASSSPWTSGRWSSEQYF.

This rearrangement joins TRBV7-9 to TRBJ2-1, with D uncertain. Trimming shortened V by 1 base and J by 14 bases, and 9 bases separated the two germline ends. Germline V CDR1 and CDR2: SEHNR, FQNEAQ (reference sequence). This CDR3 spans 11 amino acids. The CDR3 DNA sequence: TGTGCCAGCAGCTTAGACGGTTTGGAGTTCTTC. The encoded protein is CASSLDGLEFF.

This chain joins TRBV30 and TRBJ2-3, with D possibly being TRBD2 (7 bases). The V end lost 0 bases, the J end lost 4 bases, and 14 bases lay between the germline ends. This CDR3 spans 15 amino acids. Germline CDR1 and CDR2: GTSNPN and SVGIG (reference sequence). The CDR3 DNA sequence: TGTGCCTGGAGTGTACGGAGGGGGGGGGCAGATACGCAGTATTTT. Amino acid sequence: CAWSVRRGGADTQYF.

CDR3 DNA: TGTGCCAGCACGAGGGACAGTCGAGAGTACACCGGGGAGCTGTTTTTT. Protein product: CASTRDSREYTGELFF. The genes are TRBV2 and TRBJ2-2; 7 bases are shared with TRBD1. The V and J ends lost 7 bases and 3 bases, in that order; junction bases with no gene match: 11. The CDR3 contains 16 residues. Germline V gene sequence: CDR1 SNHLY, CDR2 FYNNEI.

The CDR3 DNA is TGTGCCAGCAGTTTACTTTCTAGCACAGATACGCAGTATTTT. As protein: CASSLLSSTDTQYF. The V and J genes are TRBV27 and TRBJ2-3, with no clear D. This CDR3 has 14 residues. CDR1 and CDR2 (germline): MNHEY, SMNVEV (reference sequence). Trimming left V 2 bases short and J 0 bases short, with 6 bases between.

This clone was seen just once. The rearrangement uses TRBV6-6 and TRBJ2-2; 9 bases line up with TRBD2. V gave up 8 bases and J gave up 6 bases; unmatched junction bases: 13. The CDR3 covers 16 residues. Germline-derived CDR1 and CDR2 are MNHNY and SVGAGI (reference sequence). CDR3 protein: CASGPRGRELAGELFF. CDR3 in DNA: TGTGCCAGCGGGCCTCGCGGGAGGGAATTAGCCGGGGAGCTGTTTTTT.

The chain recombines TRBV4-1 with TRBJ2-2, with TRBD2 matching 7 bases. CDR1 is MGHRA and CDR2 is YSYEKL in the germline V gene. The CDR3 has 16 amino acids. V lost 0 bases and J lost 1; bases outside the gene matches: 2. The CDR3 reads CASSQDPGGNTGELFF. DNA of the CDR3: TGCGCCAGCAGCCAAGATCCGGGAGGGAACACCGGGGAGCTGTTTTTT.

The rearrangement uses TRBV6-5 and TRBJ1-5; TRBD1 is a possible D gene (6 bases). Germline V lookup: CDR1 MNHEY, CDR2 SVGAGI. V gave up 6 bases and J gave up 0 bases, with 12 bases separating them. This CDR3 has 15 amino acids. CDR3 DNA sequence: TGTGCCAGCAGCCCCGGCAGGGGTAGCAATCAGCCCCAGCATTTT. This sequence encodes CASSPGRGSNQPQHF.

J is TRBJ1-4 and V is TRBV2, with 7 bases aligning to TRBD1. The germline V gene encodes CDR1 SNHLY and CDR2 FYNNEI. Trimming took 9 bases from V and 5 from J; bases not matched to a gene: 6. The CDR3 runs 13 residues. Written as DNA, the CDR3 is TGTGCCAGTAGGGACAGCATAAATGAAAAACTGTTTTTT. This gives the protein CASRDSINEKLFF.

This chain joins TRBV7-9 and TRBJ2-7, with D unresolved. Germline lookup yields CDR1 SEHNR and CDR2 FQNEAQ (reference sequence). Trimming left V 1 base short and J 0 bases short, with 10 bases between. The CDR3 spans 15 residues. DNA of the CDR3: TGTGCCAGCAGCTTAGGACGGGTCAGCTCCTACGAGCAGTACTTC. Protein product: CASSLGRVSSYEQYF.

This clone was seen only once. J is TRBJ1-1 and V is TRBV19; 7 bases align to TRBD1. The CDR3 is 12 residues long. The germline CDR1 and CDR2 sequences are LNHDA and SQIVND (reference sequence). With V trimmed by 5 bases and J by 9 bases, 6 bases remained unmatched. The CDR3 protein is CASSDRVEKAFF. The CDR3 coding sequence is TGTGCCAGTAGTGACAGGGTGGAGAAAGCTTTCTTT.

The chain joins TRBV2 to TRBJ2-7; TRBD1 aligns across 8 bases. Germline lookup yields CDR1 SNHLY and CDR2 FYNNEI. This CDR3 contains 17 residues. Germline trimming cut 6 bases from V and 4 bases from J; bases unmatched to any gene: 17. CDR3 region: CASRGQGKQGGFYEQYF. The CDR3 region has the DNA TGTGCCAGCAGGGGCCAAGGGAAACAGGGGGGCTTTTACGAGCAGTACTTC.

The CDR3 spells CASSPLAGVYEQYF. DNA for the CDR3: TGTGCCAGCAGTCCCCTAGCGGGAGTCTACGAGCAGTACTTC. The gene calls are TRBV28 and TRBJ2-7, with 10 bases that match TRBD2. Germline trimming cut 5 bases from V and 3 bases from J; bases unmatched to any gene: 4. The CDR3 runs to 14 residues. Germline V gene data show CDR1 as MDHEN and CDR2 as SYDVKM. Full variable domain (outside the CDR3, taken from reference TRBV28 and TRBJ2-7): DVKVTQSSRYLVKRTGEKVFLECVQDMDHENMFWYRQDPGLGLRLIYFSYDVKMKEKGDIPEGYSVSREKKERFSLILESASTNQTSMYLCASSPLAGVYEQYFGPGTRLTVT.

The J gene is TRBJ2-7, the V gene TRBV7-9; 11 bases map to TRBD2. Looked up from germline, CDR1 is SEHNR and CDR2 is FQNEAQ (reference sequence). This CDR3 region has 12 residues. Unmatched junction bases numbered 0, after V lost 4 bases and J lost 7 bases. CDR3 region: CASSWTSGEQYF. For the CDR3, the DNA is TGTGCCAGCAGCTGGACTAGCGGGGAGCAGTACTTC.

The rearrangement uses TRBV9 and TRBJ1-2; TRBD1 matches 12 bases. CDR1 is SGDLS and CDR2 is YYNGEE in the germline V gene. V was clipped by 1 base and J by 1 base; unmatched bases: 8. The CDR3 loop spans 18 amino acids. The CDR3 protein is CASSVFRDRGPDNYGYTF. The DNA for the CDR3 is TGTGCCAGCAGCGTATTCCGGGACAGGGGGCCTGATAACTATGGCTACACCTTC.

The chain carries TRBV6-1 and TRBJ2-7, with D possibly being TRBD2 (7 bases). Trimming took 5 bases from V and 6 from J, leaving 20 bases between them. From germline, CDR1 is MNHNS and CDR2 SASEGT. The CDR3 has 15 amino acids. The CDR3 sequence: CASSQLTGPGGEQYF. Here the CDR3 DNA reads TGTGCCAGCAGTCAGTTGACAGGTCCGGGGGGCGAGCAGTACTTC.

The chain links TRBV10-3 to TRBJ2-7, with TRBD2 identical over 9 bases. J gave up 1 base and V 4 bases, and 5 bases lay outside the gene matches. Germline V gene lookup returns CDR1 ENHRY and CDR2 SYGVKD. CDR3 length: 15 residues. This CDR3 is CAISAGLAKSYEQYF. DNA of the CDR3: TGTGCCATCAGTGCGGGACTAGCCAAATCCTACGAGCAGTACTTC.

The chain recombines TRBV7-9 with TRBJ1-1; tentative D call: TRBD1 (6 bases). The V and J ends lost 1 base and 4 bases respectively, with 10 bases between them. Germline CDR1 reads SEHNR; CDR2 reads FQNEAQ (reference sequence). This CDR3 is 14 amino acids long. The CDR3 DNA is TGTGCCAGCAGCTTAGACAGGGAAACCACTGAAGCTTTCTTT. Translating it yields CASSLDRETTEAFF. The full variable domain, completed using reference TRBV7-9 and TRBJ1-1, is DTGVSQNPRHKITKRGQNVTFRCDPISEHNRLYWYRQTLGQGPEFLTYFQNEAQLEKSRLLSDRFSAERPKGSFSTLEIQRTEQGDSAMYLCASSLDRETTEAFFGQGTRLTVV.

V gene TRBV6-1 combines with J gene TRBJ1-4; D not certain. This CDR3 contains 14 residues. Germline-derived CDR1 and CDR2 are MNHNS and SASEGT. The V and J ends lost 4 bases and 0 bases respectively, with 6 bases between them. The CDR3 loop is CASSALATNEKLFF. CDR3 coding DNA: TGTGCCAGCAGTGCTTTAGCAACTAATGAAAAACTGTTTTTT.

The chain couples TRBV7-9 to TRBJ1-1; no clear D gene. Trimming removed 2 bases at V and 1 base at J, with 8 bases between. The CDR3 sequence is 14 residues long. Germline CDR1 SEHNR, CDR2 FQNEAQ (reference sequence). The CDR3 spells CASSLNNPNTEAFF. CDR3 bases: TGTGCCAGCAGCTTAAACAACCCGAACACTGAAGCTTTCTTT.

This clone was recorded only once. The chain joins TRBV5-5 to TRBJ2-5, with 11 positions matching TRBD2. Germline V gene sequence: CDR1 SGHKS, CDR2 YYEKEE (reference sequence). CDR3 size: 15 residues. Germline trimming cut 0 bases from V and 7 bases from J; bases unmatched to any gene: 5. In DNA, the CDR3 is TGTGCCAGCAGCTTGGAACTAGCGGGAGCGCGGACCCAGTACTTC. It translates to CASSLELAGARTQYF.

The rearrangement joins TRBV19 to TRBJ1-5; maybe TRBD1 (6 bases). Germline-derived CDR1 and CDR2 are LNHDA and SQIVND (reference sequence). There are 14 residues in the CDR3. V lost 6 bases, J lost 9 bases, and 18 bases lay in between. Here the CDR3 reads CASREDSEFRPQHF. CDR3 coding DNA: TGTGCCAGTAGAGAGGACAGCGAGTTTAGGCCCCAGCATTTT.

The chain joins TRBV7-9 to TRBJ2-3; no clear D. Trimming shortened V by 5 bases and J by 0 bases, and 12 bases separated the two germline ends. The germline V gene encodes CDR1 SEHNR and CDR2 FQNEAQ (reference sequence). This CDR3 is built from 15 residues. The DNA for the CDR3 is TGTGCCAGCAGCCATAATTCCGGTAGCACAGATACGCAGTATTTT. Protein product: CASSHNSGSTDTQYF.

V is TRBV14 and J is TRBJ2-5; 7 nucleotides line up with TRBD1. The V gene's germline CDR1 is SGHDN and CDR2 FVKESK. V dropped 1 base and J dropped 1; count of bases not matched to a gene: 12. CDR3 length equals 18 residues. The CDR3 reads CASSQARTGVGSQETQYF. The CDR3 nucleotides read TGTGCCAGCAGCCAAGCACGAACAGGGGTGGGGAGCCAAGAGACCCAGTACTTC.

The chain uses TRBV28 and TRBJ2-7; 8 positions agree with TRBD1. Germline CDR1 MDHEN, CDR2 SYDVKM. V shed 7 bases and J 1 base; nucleotides not matched to a gene: 6. There are 14 residues in the CDR3. This chain's CDR3 is CASTPTGESYEQYF. CDR3 sequence (DNA): TGTGCCAGCACTCCGACAGGGGAATCCTACGAGCAGTACTTC.